Listed here is a single T cell receptor (beta chain). The data originate from a study of Ad26.COV2.S vaccination and SARS-CoV-2 variants. The repertoire was sequenced with immunoSEQ multiplex PCR; TCRdb's copy has only in-frame clones and lacks some. Of fewer than 400,000 clones listed, about 91% are singletons. V dropped 4 bases and J dropped 8 bases, with 17 bases sitting between them. This CDR3 comprises 15 residues. From germline, CDR1 is SEHNR and CDR2 FQNEAQ (reference sequence). Treatment specified: over 15 received Ad26.COV2.S at low or high dose, single or two shots; 5 received placebo; per-sample allocation not given. Specimen acquisition occurred on day 63 following the initial vaccine or placebo injection.

The source material was peripheral blood, sampled in a trial of Ad26.COV2.S vaccine versus placebo. The rearrangement joins TRBV7-9 to TRBJ1-4; D not certain. This receptor was taken from a person between 18 and 59 years old who received the Ad26.COV2.S COVID-19 vaccine or a placebo. The CDR3 DNA follows: TGTGCCAGCAGCTCAGAGACACTACCCAGCGAAAAACTGTTTTTT. It yields the protein CASSSETLPSEKLFF. Filled out from reference TRBV7-9 and TRBJ1-4, the complete variable domain reads DTGVSQNPRHKITKRGQNVTFRCDPISEHNRLYWYRQTLGQGPEFLTYFQNEAQLEKSRLLSDRFSAERPKGSFSTLEIQRTEQGDSAMYLCASSSETLPSEKLFFGSGTQLSVL.